Listed here is a single T cell receptor beta chain. The J segment lost 7 bases and the V segment lost 4 bases, leaving 6 bases of the junction unmatched. CDR1 is LNHDA and CDR2 is SQIVND in the germline V gene (reference sequence). The CDR3 has 13 amino acids. This entry belongs to a study of blood T cell repertoires in COVID-19. Study background: Samples of COVID-19 (acute and convalescent) were obtained from the United States, Italy and Spain. The analysed material was cDNA or gDNA that came from T cells, B-cell-depleted T cells, or PBMCs.

Sequenced by immunoSEQ multiplex PCR; TCRdb stores in-frame clones only, minus some. Of 45,000 to 50,000 clones listed, 80% to 90% are singletons. The sample consisted of peripheral blood. This clonotype originated in a man in his fifties or sixties with acute or convalescent COVID-19. The rearrangement links TRBV19 to TRBJ1-2, with 7 bases fitting TRBD1. In nucleotides, the CDR3 is TGTGCCAGTAGTACCGACAGGGATGGTGGCTACACCTTC. It specifies CASSTDRDGGYTF.